This entry lists 11 T cell receptor beta chains sequenced from one sample in a study of T-cell memory formation after mild COVID-19. TCRdb processed the 5' RACE reads anew with MiXCR; each CDR3 protein has one entry. The table has 500,000 to 600,000 distinct CDR3 sequences, roughly 18% seen once. The sequenced sample consisted of PBMCs or a T cell subset sorted from them (not recorded which). These receptors were collected from an adult woman who had mild COVID-19 (a few samples of this study predate the infection). Cell type and time point are not known.

This clonotype has only a few counts. V gene TRBV11-3 combines with J gene TRBJ2-4; D is uncertain. CDR1 and CDR2 (germline): SGHNT, YENEEA. CDR3 length: 14 residues. V lost 5 bases to trimming and J lost 8 bases, with 16 bases between them. The CDR3 bases are TGTGCCAGCAGCCCCCGACAAAGGTGGGACATTCAGTACTTC. This gives the protein CASSPRQRWDIQYF.

The V gene is TRBV12-3 or TRBV12-4, the J gene TRBJ1-4, with D possibly matching TRBD1 (5 bases). This CDR3 has 15 amino acids. V lost 2 bases, J lost 5 bases, and 12 bases lay in between. Here the CDR3 reads CASSLRGSGNEKLFF. CDR3 DNA: TGTGCCAGCAGTTTAAGGGGAAGCGGGAATGAAAAACTGTTTTTT.

This chain connects TRBV7-2 to TRBJ2-2; 10 bases match TRBD2. Losses at the gene ends were 3 bases for V and 5 bases for J; bases not matched to a gene: 3. Germline CDR1 SGHTA, CDR2 FQGNSA. The CDR3 extends over 15 amino acids. CDR3 protein: CASSFGLAETGELFF. The DNA for the CDR3 is TGTGCCAGCAGCTTCGGACTAGCGGAAACCGGGGAGCTGTTTTTT.

This clonotype was counted between two and nine times. The CDR3 region is CASSLFWTASTDTQYF. CDR3 sequence (DNA): TGTGCCAGCAGCTTATTTTGGACGGCTAGCACAGATACGCAGTATTTT. This sequence joins TRBV7-8 and TRBJ2-3, with D unclear. V was cut by 2 bases and J by 0 bases, with 12 bases left in between. This CDR3 has 16 residues. Germline V gives CDR1 SGHVS, CDR2 FQNEAQ.

This rearrangement joins TRBV4-3 to TRBJ2-1, with TRBD2 matching over 13 bases. The CDR3 runs 17 residues. Germline V gene lookup returns CDR1 LGHNA and CDR2 YSLEER. The V segment lost 3 bases and the J segment 6 bases; nucleotides outside the gene matches: 8. The CDR3 coding sequence is TGCGCCAGCAGCCAGGCGCTTACTAGCGGGAGGGCCAATGAGCAGTTCTTC. It encodes CASSQALTSGRANEQFF.

This clonotype was found a few times. The chain carries TRBV11-2 and TRBJ2-5; D gene ambiguous. Germline values: CDR1 SGHAT, CDR2 FQNNGV. Trimming left V 5 bases short and J 0 bases short, with 10 bases between. CDR3 size: 14 residues. CDR3 in DNA: TGTGCCAGCAGCGTTTGGACCGACCAAGAGACCCAGTACTTC. It encodes CASSVWTDQETQYF. Complete variable domain (other parts from reference TRBV11-2 and TRBJ2-5): EAGVAQSPRYKIIEKRQSVAFWCNPISGHATLYWYQQILGQGPKLLIQFQNNGVVDDSQLPKDRFSAERLKGVDSTLKIQPAKLEDSAVYLCASSVWTDQETQYFGPGTRLLVL.

This clonotype has ten or more counts. V and J are TRBV25-1 and TRBJ2-7; TRBD1 matches at 8 bases. This CDR3 is built from 15 residues. Germline CDR1 and CDR2: MGHDK and SYGVNS. With V trimmed by 4 bases and J by 2 bases, 7 bases remained unmatched. CDR3 amino acids: CASSASGTGAYEQYF. As DNA, the CDR3 is TGTGCCAGCAGTGCCTCCGGGACAGGCGCCTACGAGCAGTACTTC.

This clonotype has more than one count but fewer than ten. V and J are TRBV15 and TRBJ1-1, with D possibly being TRBD1 (6 bases). V lost 0 bases, J lost 5 bases, and 13 bases lay in between. CDR3 size: 15 residues. Germline V lookup: CDR1 LNHNV, CDR2 YYDKDF (reference sequence). The CDR3 DNA is TGTGCCACCAGCAGAGACAAGAAAGGGGGGACTGAAGCTTTCTTT. Its protein is CATSRDKKGGTEAFF.

The sample holds a few counts of this clonotype. The rearrangement links TRBV28 to TRBJ2-7; D is unresolved. The CDR3 sequence is 17 residues long. Trimming removed 5 bases at V and 3 bases at J, with 23 bases between. From germline, CDR1 is MDHEN and CDR2 SYDVKM. The DNA of the CDR3 is TGTGCCAGCAGTCCGCGTGCTGGATGGATAACGAACTACGAGCAGTACTTC. Encoded protein: CASSPRAGWITNYEQYF.

The CDR3 region is CSAKVDRGTQYF. The DNA for the CDR3 is TGCAGTGCTAAAGTTGATCGGGGGACCCAGTACTTC. V and J are TRBV20-1 and TRBJ2-5; D is possibly TRBD2 (5 bases). There are 12 residues in the CDR3. Trimming shortened V by 4 bases and J by 7 bases, and 13 bases separated the two germline ends. Germline assignment: CDR1 DFQATT and CDR2 SNEGSKA (reference sequence).

V and J are TRBV30 and TRBJ2-3, with 7 bases identical to TRBD2. V dropped 0 bases and J dropped 4; count of bases not matched to a gene: 16. Germline V gene sequence: CDR1 GTSNPN, CDR2 SVGIG (reference sequence). This CDR3 has 18 residues. The CDR3 loop is CAWSVRGSGLKRADTQYF. The CDR3 DNA sequence: TGTGCCTGGAGTGTGAGGGGTAGCGGGTTGAAACGGGCAGATACGCAGTATTTT. Using reference TRBV30 and TRBJ2-3 for the parts outside the CDR3, the full variable domain is SQTIHQWPATLVQPVGSPLSLECTVEGTSNPNLYWYRQAAGRGLQLLFYSVGIGQISSEVPQNLSASRPQDRQFILSSKKLLLSDSGFYLCAWSVRGSGLKRADTQYFGPGTRLTVL.